Here is one TCR beta chain with its context. Its specificity is not known. CDR1 is MNHEY, CDR2 SMNVEV, per germline (reference sequence). Trimming cost V 4 bases and J 0 bases; bases outside gene matches: 6. The CDR3 spans 16 residues. With 60 Vbeta and 13 Jbeta primers, the PCR was carried out. Clones were sequenced by immunoSEQ multiplex PCR, and TCRdb holds only the in-frame ones, with some missing. The data contain some 90,000 clones, approximately 79% of them singletons. This sample was included in a study of cytomegalovirus exposure and HLA in healthy donors. Whole-study results and caveats: According to an earlier analysis, most TCR beta V segments yielded productive rearrangements about 87% or about 30% of the time. A later analysis showed HLA-associated TCR beta chains outstripping equally common others in clonal expansion. It was confirmed in vitro that three of the CMV-associated chains were specific for CMV antigens. According to a later analysis, donors in an Asian-associated ancestry cluster reportedly had fewer N-insertions than the 666-donor mean.

The sequencing sample was made of PBMCs. The sequence derives from a young man in good health and CMV-seronegative. The chain is built from TRBV27 and TRBJ1-1; 9 bases fit TRBD1. The CDR3 sequence: CASSSHRTGVNTEAFF. CDR3 DNA sequence: TGTGCCAGCAGTTCACACAGGACAGGGGTGAACACTGAAGCTTTCTTT.